The 18 T cell receptor beta chains below come from one sample, sequenced in a study of cytomegalovirus exposure and HLA in healthy donors. Use of 60 Vbeta and 13 Jbeta primers characterized the PCR. The repertoire was sequenced with immunoSEQ multiplex PCR; TCRdb's copy has only in-frame clones and lacks some. The sample has more than 85,000 clones, just under 80% seen once. Sequencing input: PBMCs. The receptors here all came from a male donor in good health and CMV-seronegative.

The V gene is TRBV19, the J gene TRBJ2-1, with 7 bases identical to TRBD2. Germline V CDR1 and CDR2: LNHDA, SQIVND (reference sequence). The trim removed 5 bases at V and 10 bases at J, leaving 8 bases unmatched. The CDR3 loop spans 13 amino acids. The CDR3 DNA follows: TGTGCCAGTAGTGGGCAAACTAGCGTCGAGCAGTTCTTC. Encoded protein: CASSGQTSVEQFF.

This chain joins TRBV5-1 and TRBJ1-5; TRBD1 aligns across 8 bases. V trimming: 1 base; J trimming: 9 bases; junction bases outside the gene matches: 9. The CDR3 contains 15 residues. Germline V gene sequence: CDR1 SGHRS, CDR2 YFSETQ. The CDR3 DNA is TGCGCCAGCAGCTTGACGGACAGGGAAGTTACGCCCCAGCATTTT. Translating gives CASSLTDREVTPQHF.

This clone has just one count. The CDR3 is CAWFSSGVGGNTIYF. CDR3 sequence (DNA): TGTGCCTGGTTCTCCTCGGGGGTCGGGGGAAACACCATATATTTT. The chain is built from TRBV30 and TRBJ1-3, with D perhaps TRBD1 (5 bases). There are 15 residues in the CDR3. Trimming shortened V by 5 bases and J by 4 bases, and 18 bases separated the two germline ends. CDR1 and CDR2 (germline): GTSNPN, SVGIG (reference sequence). Combining the CDR3 with reference TRBV30 and TRBJ1-3 gives the whole variable domain SQTIHQWPATLVQPVGSPLSLECTVEGTSNPNLYWYRQAAGRGLQLLFYSVGIGQISSEVPQNLSASRPQDRQFILSSKKLLLSDSGFYLCAWFSSGVGGNTIYFGEGSWLTVV.

The chain recombines TRBV2 with TRBJ1-2, with a weak D call TRBD1 (5 bases). V lost 3 bases and J 8 bases, leaving 13 bases between the germline ends. Germline-derived CDR1 and CDR2 are SNHLY and FYNNEI. This CDR3 is built from 13 residues. The CDR3: CASSDADSGGYTF. The CDR3 bases are TGTGCCAGCAGTGACGCGGATTCAGGGGGCTACACCTTC.

This chain connects TRBV5-1 to TRBJ2-7, with 10 nucleotides matching TRBD1. J lost 7 bases, V lost 3 bases, and 4 bases had no gene match. Per the germline V gene, CDR1 is SGHRS and CDR2 is YFSETQ. CDR3 size: 13 residues. The CDR3 bases are TGCGCCAGCAGCTGGACAGGGGGGCATGAGCAGTACTTC. This gives the protein CASSWTGGHEQYF.

The chain has TRBV6-6 and TRBJ1-5, with D possibly TRBD1 on 5 matching bases. The V end was cut by 0 bases, the J end by 5 bases, with 8 bases between. The CDR3 runs 14 residues. Germline V CDR1 and CDR2: MNHNY, SVGAGI (reference sequence). CDR3 sequence reads: CASSYSEGDQPQHF. The CDR3 DNA reads as TGTGCCAGCAGTTACTCGGAAGGGGATCAGCCCCAGCATTTT.

V is TRBV6-1 and J is TRBJ2-5; 14 nucleotides align to TRBD2. Gene TRBJ2-7 matches the end of the DNA better, so the J call may be wrong. Germline V gene data show CDR1 as MNHNS and CDR2 as SASEGT. The CDR3 extends over 15 amino acids. The CDR3 coding sequence is TGTGCCAGCCCGGGACTAGCGGGAGAGGTGGGCGAGCAGTACTTC. This sequence encodes CASPGLAGEVGEQYF.

The V call is TRBV9, the J call TRBJ1-3, with a tentative D call TRBD1 (6 bases). The germline V gene encodes CDR1 SGDLS and CDR2 YYNGEE. This CDR3 region has 18 residues. Deletions cut 3 bases from V and 8 bases from J, with 27 bases between. Here the CDR3 DNA reads TGTGCCAGCAGCGCCGAGGGGCAGGGGTTATCGCCTCGGGACACCATATATTTT. Encoded protein: CASSAEGQGLSPRDTIYF.

This sequence joins TRBV5-1 and TRBJ1-2, with D possibly matching TRBD1 (5 bases). V was trimmed by 3 bases and J by 5 bases, leaving 14 bases between them. The CDR3 consists of 14 residues. CDR1 and CDR2 from the germline V gene are SGHRS and YFSETQ. CDR3: CASSSTTVSYGYTF. In DNA, the CDR3 is TGCGCCAGCAGCTCCACGACAGTCTCTTATGGCTACACCTTC. Full variable domain (remainder filled in from reference TRBV5-1 and TRBJ1-2): KAGVTQTPRYLIKTRGQQVTLSCSPISGHRSVSWYQQTPGQGLQFLFEYFSETQRNKGNFPGRFSGRQFSNSRSEMNVSTLELGDSALYLCASSSTTVSYGYTFGSGTRLTVV.

V gene TRBV5-1 combines with J gene TRBJ2-7, with D unresolved. The CDR3 totals 15 residues. V was trimmed by 0 bases and J by 6 bases, leaving 16 bases between them. Germline CDR1 reads SGHRS; CDR2 reads YFSETQ. The CDR3 loop reads CASSLAAGQALEQYF. CDR3 in DNA: TGCGCCAGCAGCTTGGCCGCTGGCCAGGCACTCGAGCAGTACTTC.

The genes are TRBV19 and TRBJ2-7; weak D call: TRBD2 (5 bases). Germline CDR1 and CDR2: LNHDA and SQIVND (reference sequence). The CDR3 has 13 residues. Trimming stripped 9 bases from V and 0 bases from J, with 12 bases between. This CDR3 is CASSPAASYEQYF. The DNA for the CDR3 is TGTGCCAGCAGCCCAGCGGCCTCCTACGAGCAGTACTTC.

DNA of the CDR3: TGTGCCAGCAGTTCGCTAGGGGGACAGGGGGCGAGCCACGAGCAGTACTTC. The encoded protein is CASSSLGGQGASHEQYF. The rearrangement links TRBV28 to TRBJ2-7; TRBD1 aligns across 12 bases. V was pared by 4 bases and J by 5 bases, with 12 bases of the junction left unmatched. Germline V lookup: CDR1 MDHEN, CDR2 SYDVKM. The CDR3 has 17 residues.

The chain has TRBV4-2 and TRBJ1-5; tentatively, D is TRBD1 (5 bases). This CDR3 is built from 12 residues. Per germline, CDR1 LGHNA and CDR2 YNFKEQ. The V end was cut by 0 bases, the J end by 9 bases, with 6 bases between. DNA of the CDR3: TGTGCCAGCAGCCAAGACGGGGGGCCCCAGCATTTT. Amino acids: CASSQDGGPQHF.

The CDR3 nucleotides read TGTGCCAGCAGCCAAGGTCTCGGGGAATGGGAGACCCAGTACTTC. This encodes CASSQGLGEWETQYF. The chain couples TRBV14 to TRBJ2-5; possible D gene TRBD2, 5 bases. CDR1 and CDR2 (germline): SGHDN, FVKESK. The germline V and J ends were trimmed by 1 base and 5 bases, with 14 bases remaining between them. This CDR3 spans 15 amino acids.

This rearrangement joins TRBV11-2 to TRBJ2-7, with D tentatively TRBD1 (5 bases). The germline CDR1 and CDR2 sequences are SGHAT and FQNNGV. V was clipped by 6 bases and J by 4 bases, with 13 bases between them. The CDR3 is made up of 13 amino acids. The DNA for the CDR3 is TGTGCCAGCAGTTTCAGGGTCTCGTACGAGCAGTACTTC. Residues: CASSFRVSYEQYF. Based on the CDR3 plus reference TRBV11-2 and TRBJ2-7, the full variable domain is EAGVAQSPRYKIIEKRQSVAFWCNPISGHATLYWYQQILGQGPKLLIQFQNNGVVDDSQLPKDRFSAERLKGVDSTLKIQPAKLEDSAVYLCASSFRVSYEQYFGPGTRLTVT.

The chain combines TRBV6-4 with TRBJ2-1; D perhaps matches TRBD2 (5 bases). Germline V gene data show CDR1 as MRHNA and CDR2 as SNTAGT. The CDR3 has 15 residues. Trimming cost V 0 bases and J 8 bases, with 14 bases left between them. CDR3: CASSDSGGSGDEQFF. The CDR3 DNA sequence: TGTGCCAGCAGTGACTCGGGTGGGAGTGGGGATGAGCAGTTCTTC.

The rearrangement uses TRBV2 and TRBJ1-2; the D gene is possibly TRBD1 (5 bases). The V end was cut by 4 bases, the J end by 8 bases, with 11 bases between. The CDR3 has 12 amino acids. Germline V gives CDR1 SNHLY, CDR2 FYNNEI. CDR3 amino acids: CASSGGRAGYTF. The CDR3 region has the DNA TGTGCCAGCAGTGGGGGCAGGGCGGGCTACACCTTC.

J is TRBJ2-1 and V is TRBV7-3; no firm D call. The germline CDR1 and CDR2 sequences are SGHTA and FQGTGA. The CDR3 length is 13 residues. The germline V and J ends were trimmed by 2 bases and 7 bases, with 9 bases remaining between them. The CDR3 DNA reads TGTGCCAGCAGCTTAGGGCCCTCGAATGAGCAGTTCTTC. Amino acids: CASSLGPSNEQFF.